This T cell receptor (beta chain) derives from a study of shared clonotypes between healthy human individuals. The CDR3 has 17 amino acids. CDR1 and CDR2 from the germline V gene are MGHRA and YSYEKL. V was trimmed by 4 bases and J by 7 bases, leaving 22 bases between them. Assay runs were performed at deep level. TCRdb's copy holds only in-frame clones and misses some; the assay was immunoSEQ multiplex PCR. The sample records 550,000 to 800,000 clones, around 67% being singletons. Specimen: memory CD4+ T cells sorted from blood. Subset reported: CD45RA-negative fraction. This chain uses TRBV4-1 with TRBJ1-4, with unresolved D. This receptor was identified in a young woman in good health. CDR3 nucleotide sequence: TGCGCCAGCAGCCCCCTTCAACGCCGAGGGCGGGGTGAAAAACTGTTTTTT. Translation: CASSPLQRRGRGEKLFF.